Below are 27 T cell receptor beta chains sequenced from a single sample in a study of cytomegalovirus exposure and HLA in healthy donors (TCRdb year 2017). Library preparation employed the immunoSEQ multiplex PCR assay. For the multiplex PCR, a mixture combining 60 forward primers for TCR Vbeta segments and 13 reverse primers for TCR Jbeta segments was used. The clones in this table, taken by TCRdb from immuneACCESS, are in-frame only. Not every clone is retained; where verified, under half of the shortfall comes from an unresolved V gene, and the cause of the rest is unknown. This sample's table lists approximately 110,000 clones. The ten top clones hold around 2.2% of the sample. The sample taken for sequencing was PBMCs. The receptors originated from a man between 40 and 49 years old in good health and CMV-seronegative.

The chain is built from TRBV4-1 and TRBJ2-5; TRBD1 matches 8 bases. The germline V gene has CDR1 MGHRA and CDR2 YSYEKL. The CDR3 length is 13 residues. The V and J ends lost 3 bases and 5 bases, in that order; junction bases with no gene match: 2. The CDR3: CASSQDRVETQYF. CDR3 bases: TGCGCCAGCAGCCAGGACAGGGTGGAGACCCAGTACTTC.

This chain joins TRBV5-1 and TRBJ2-7; tentative D call: TRBD2 (6 bases). Germline CDR1 SGHRS, CDR2 YFSETQ. The CDR3 totals 16 residues. With 0 bases removed from V and 4 bases from J, the gap between germline ends came to 17 bases. Written as DNA, the CDR3 is TGCGCCAGCAGCTTGGGGGGTGCAGGGACTTTGTACGAGCAGTACTTC. Translated, it gives CASSLGGAGTLYEQYF.

The gene calls are TRBV7-9 and TRBJ2-1; TRBD1 matches at 9 bases. CDR3 length: 15 residues. The germline CDR1 and CDR2 sequences are SEHNR and FQNEAQ (reference sequence). V shed 7 bases, J shed 4 bases, and the junction held 8 bases outside the gene matches. CDR3 DNA: TGTGCCAGCATCAACACAGGGGGCGCTTACAATGAGCAGTTCTTC. Protein product: CASINTGGAYNEQFF.

The gene calls are TRBV11-3 and TRBJ1-1; TRBD1 might be the D (5 bases). There are 14 residues in the CDR3. Germline V gene sequence: CDR1 SGHNT, CDR2 YENEEA. V was shortened by 4 bases and J by 1 base, with 10 bases between the two germline ends. CDR3 bases: TGTGCCAGCAGCTGGGGCATCGGGAACACTGAAGCTTTCTTT. Translated, it gives CASSWGIGNTEAFF.

J is TRBJ2-5 and V is TRBV5-4; 13 nucleotides agree with TRBD2. Per germline, CDR1 SGHNT and CDR2 YYREEE (reference sequence). V lost 3 bases and J lost 7; bases outside the gene matches: 6. This CDR3 has 15 residues. In DNA, the CDR3 is TGTGCCAGCAGCTCGTGGACTAGCGGGAGCGGGACCCAGTACTTC. It is translated as CASSSWTSGSGTQYF.

The chain employs TRBV5-1 and TRBJ1-1, with D possibly being TRBD1 (6 bases). The CDR3 runs to 14 residues. Trimming took 4 bases from V and 1 from J, leaving 11 bases between them. Germline V gene sequence: CDR1 SGHRS, CDR2 YFSETQ. The CDR3 loop is CASSNGQRNTEAFF. As DNA, the CDR3 is TGCGCCAGCAGCAACGGACAGAGGAACACTGAAGCTTTCTTT.

The V call is TRBV10-3, the J call TRBJ2-1; 7 bases match TRBD2. The ends lost 10 bases at V and 0 bases at J; junction bases unmatched: 3. The CDR3 covers 13 residues. Germline CDR1 and CDR2: ENHRY and SYGVKD. CDR3 region: CATSSGSYNEQFF. CDR3 sequence (DNA): TGTGCCACCTCTAGCGGCTCCTACAATGAGCAGTTCTTC.

The chain joins TRBV28 to TRBJ2-7; 7 nucleotides align to TRBD2. Trimming cost V 0 bases and J 0 bases; bases outside gene matches: 8. CDR3 length: 17 residues. Germline-derived CDR1 and CDR2 are MDHEN and SYDVKM. CDR3 sequence reads: CASSLWGGSTSSYEQYF. DNA of the CDR3: TGTGCCAGCAGTTTATGGGGGGGGTCTACGAGCTCCTACGAGCAGTACTTC.

This chain uses TRBV7-9 with TRBJ1-1; a weak D match, TRBD1 (6 bases). This CDR3 spans 13 amino acids. Germline V gene lookup returns CDR1 SEHNR and CDR2 FQNEAQ (reference sequence). Trimming left V 5 bases short and J 2 bases short, with 9 bases between. The CDR3 nucleotides read TGTGCCAGCAGCCCGGACAGTAACACTGAAGCTTTCTTT. Its protein is CASSPDSNTEAFF.

This chain uses TRBV7-8 with TRBJ2-7; possibly TRBD2 for D (6 bases). This CDR3 region has 15 residues. Germline-derived CDR1 and CDR2 are SGHVS and FQNEAQ. The germline V and J ends were trimmed by 1 base and 2 bases, with 12 bases remaining between them. CDR3 protein: CASSLVPSEAYEQYF. DNA for the CDR3: TGTGCCAGCAGCTTAGTTCCTAGCGAAGCCTACGAGCAGTACTTC. Filled out from reference TRBV7-8 and TRBJ2-7, the complete variable domain reads GAGVSQSPRYKVAKRGQDVALRCDPISGHVSLFWYQQALGQGPEFLTYFQNEAQLDKSGLPSDRFFAERPEGSVSTLKIQRTQQEDSAVYLCASSLVPSEAYEQYFGPGTRLTVT.

This chain uses TRBV7-2 with TRBJ2-2; possibly TRBD2 for D (5 bases). The CDR3 is made up of 14 amino acids. V lost 6 bases and J lost 4, with 12 bases in between. The germline CDR1 and CDR2 sequences are SGHTA and FQGNSA. In nucleotides, the CDR3 is TGTGCCAGCAGGCGGGCTAGCTCCACCGGGGAGCTGTTTTTT. Translated: CASRRASSTGELFF.

The V gene is TRBV6-1, the J gene TRBJ2-1; TRBD2 matches 8 bases. Germline lookup yields CDR1 MNHNS and CDR2 SASEGT. This CDR3 spans 18 amino acids. The V gene end was trimmed by 3 bases and the J gene end by 7 bases; junction bases not matched to a gene: 17. The CDR3 sequence: CASSESGRGAGVRNEQFF. The CDR3 bases are TGTGCCAGCAGTGAGTCAGGCAGGGGAGCGGGGGTAAGGAATGAGCAGTTCTTC.

The rearrangement joins TRBV5-6 to TRBJ2-7; D not certain. The CDR3 is 16 amino acids. V gave up 4 bases and J gave up 3 bases, with 20 bases separating them. The V gene's germline CDR1 is SGHDT and CDR2 YYEEEE. CDR3 sequence: CASSPTPAQTHYEQYF. As DNA, the CDR3 is TGTGCCAGCAGCCCCACCCCCGCGCAGACACACTACGAGCAGTACTTC.

This chain joins TRBV19 and TRBJ2-7, with D perhaps TRBD2 (7 bases). The CDR3 has 15 amino acids. Germline V CDR1 and CDR2: LNHDA, SQIVND (reference sequence). Trimming left V 5 bases short and J 0 bases short, with 14 bases between. In DNA, the CDR3 is TGTGCCAGTAGTCTTCTAGCGGACAGCTCCTACGAGCAGTACTTC. Its translation: CASSLLADSSYEQYF.

The gene calls are TRBV9 and TRBJ1-5, with 7 positions matching TRBD1. The trim removed 4 bases at V and 2 bases at J, leaving 6 bases unmatched. The CDR3 is 15 residues long. Germline CDR1 is SGDLS and CDR2 is YYNGEE. CDR3 bases: TGTGCCAGCAGCCCAGACAGGGTGGGCAATCAGCCCCAGCATTTT. This encodes CASSPDRVGNQPQHF.

This rearrangement joins TRBV7-2 to TRBJ1-2; D is unresolved. With 1 base removed from V and 4 bases from J, the gap between germline ends came to 13 bases. Germline CDR1 and CDR2: SGHTA and FQGNSA. The CDR3 is made up of 15 amino acids. CDR3 bases: TGTGCCAGCAGCTTAGTTGTTCGGGTCGGCTATGGCTACACCTTC. This gives the protein CASSLVVRVGYGYTF.

This chain joins TRBV19 and TRBJ1-5; D remains ambiguous. Looked up from germline, CDR1 is LNHDA and CDR2 is SQIVND (reference sequence). The V gene lost 1 base and the J gene lost 0 bases, with 7 bases spanning the gap. The CDR3 contains 15 residues. CDR3 residues: CASSIVQHSNQPQHF. CDR3 in DNA: TGTGCCAGTAGTATAGTCCAACATAGCAATCAGCCCCAGCATTTT.

V and J are TRBV7-9 and TRBJ2-7; 11 bases match TRBD1. The CDR3 covers 17 residues. With V trimmed by 5 bases and J by 3 bases, 12 bases remained unmatched. Germline V lookup: CDR1 SEHNR, CDR2 FQNEAQ (reference sequence). The CDR3 loop reads CASSPGTGGTENYEQYF. DNA of the CDR3: TGTGCCAGCAGCCCAGGGACAGGGGGTACGGAAAACTACGAGCAGTACTTC.

V gene TRBV11-2 combines with J gene TRBJ2-7, with 9 bases lining up with TRBD2. Trimming took 4 bases from V and 6 from J; bases not matched to a gene: 19. Per the germline V gene, CDR1 is SGHAT and CDR2 is FQNNGV. The CDR3 has 18 residues. As DNA, the CDR3 is TGTGCCAGCAGCTCCTACCTTGCGGGAGGGCCGCCGGCGTTCGAGCAGTACTTC. Its protein is CASSSYLAGGPPAFEQYF. Variable domain in full (rest from reference TRBV11-2 and TRBJ2-7): EAGVAQSPRYKIIEKRQSVAFWCNPISGHATLYWYQQILGQGPKLLIQFQNNGVVDDSQLPKDRFSAERLKGVDSTLKIQPAKLEDSAVYLCASSSYLAGGPPAFEQYFGPGTRLTVT.

The rearrangement links TRBV11-2 to TRBJ2-2; 8 nucleotides align to TRBD1. With V trimmed by 3 bases and J by 6 bases, 6 bases remained unmatched. This CDR3 is built from 15 residues. From germline, CDR1 is SGHAT and CDR2 FQNNGV. The DNA for the CDR3 is TGTGCCAGCAGCTTGGGCAGGGGGCTTCCCGGGGAGCTGTTTTTT. Protein: CASSLGRGLPGELFF. The variable domain in full, completed from reference TRBV11-2 and TRBJ2-2, reads EAGVAQSPRYKIIEKRQSVAFWCNPISGHATLYWYQQILGQGPKLLIQFQNNGVVDDSQLPKDRFSAERLKGVDSTLKIQPAKLEDSAVYLCASSLGRGLPGELFFGEGSRLTVL.

The chain couples TRBV5-6 to TRBJ2-6; possible D gene TRBD1, 5 bases. V lost 6 bases and J 0 bases, leaving 10 bases between the germline ends. This CDR3 contains 15 residues. Germline CDR1 reads SGHDT; CDR2 reads YYEEEE. The CDR3 DNA reads as TGTGCCAGCATGGACACTAACTCTGGGGCCAACGTCCTGACTTTC. The encoded protein is CASMDTNSGANVLTF.

The chain joins TRBV11-2 to TRBJ2-7, with TRBD2 matching 13 bases. The CDR3 extends over 17 amino acids. Germline values: CDR1 SGHAT, CDR2 FQNNGV. V dropped 1 base and J dropped 5; count of bases not matched to a gene: 8. As DNA, the CDR3 is TGTGCCAGCAGCTTAGGACTAGCGGGAGGCCCCGCCAACGAGCAGTACTTC. It codes for CASSLGLAGGPANEQYF.

The V gene is TRBV7-6, the J gene TRBJ1-5; TRBD1 agrees at 7 bases. Germline CDR1 is SGHVS and CDR2 is FNYEAQ. The CDR3 covers 13 residues. The trim removed 5 bases at V and 6 bases at J, leaving 4 bases unmatched. The CDR3 nucleotides are TGTGCCAGCAGCGAGAGACAGGGTCAGCCCCAGCATTTT. This translates into CASSERQGQPQHF.

The rearrangement links TRBV29-1 to TRBJ2-1; D gene unclear. V was cut by 7 bases and J by 0 bases, with 19 bases left in between. Germline V gives CDR1 SQVTM, CDR2 ANQGSEA. The CDR3 spans 16 residues. CDR3 in DNA: TGCAGCGCGCCTTCGGTCTTCTCGGGCTCCTACAATGAGCAGTTCTTC. Encoded protein: CSAPSVFSGSYNEQFF.

The chain recombines TRBV19 with TRBJ2-1; 8 nucleotides align to TRBD2. This CDR3 has 15 amino acids. The germline CDR1 and CDR2 sequences are LNHDA and SQIVND (reference sequence). V shed 6 bases, J shed 3 bases, and the junction held 7 bases outside the gene matches. CDR3: CASRNRAGVYNEQFF. The CDR3, as DNA: TGTGCCAGTAGGAACCGAGCGGGAGTCTACAATGAGCAGTTCTTC.

This chain links TRBV6-6 with TRBJ2-1; D is unclear. This CDR3 contains 13 residues. The germline V gene encodes CDR1 MNHNY and CDR2 SVGAGI (reference sequence). The V end lost 7 bases, the J end lost 3 bases, and 10 bases lay between the germline ends. The CDR3 is CASTAASYNEQFF. The CDR3 nucleotides read TGTGCCAGCACCGCAGCGAGCTACAATGAGCAGTTCTTC.

V and J are TRBV11-3 and TRBJ2-5; D is ambiguous. Judging by the DNA end, TRBJ2-7 fits better; the J call may be wrong. Germline V gene sequence: CDR1 SGHNT, CDR2 YENEEA. This CDR3 region has 12 residues. This CDR3 reads CASSLGWGEQYF. The DNA for the CDR3 is TGTGCCAGCAGCTTAGGGTGGGGCGAGCAGTACTTC.